This entry features one TCR beta chain sequence. Trimming shortened V by 4 bases and J by 9 bases, and 25 bases separated the two germline ends. There are 16 residues in the CDR3. Germline V gene lookup returns CDR1 SGHRS and CDR2 YFSETQ. These data belong to a study of blood T cell repertoires in COVID-19. Study information: Samples came from the United States, Italy and Spain, spanning acute and convalescent COVID-19. Sources were T cells, B-cell-depleted T cells, or PBMCs; the material itself was cDNA or gDNA.

Authors' analysis steps: Estimation of nucleated cell counts was performed using reference gene primer amplification. TCRdb's copy holds only in-frame clones and misses some; the assay was immunoSEQ multiplex PCR. That table supplies the V and J calls and clone size; D and trimming were determined from the DNA. The sample holds around 25,000 clones, approximately 80% seen once. This receptor was taken from a man in his sixties or seventies with acute or convalescent COVID-19. Sequencing input: peripheral blood. J is TRBJ1-1 and V is TRBV5-1, with TRBD1 as a possible D gene (5 bases). The CDR3 reads CASSLEGGEVGGKAFF. In DNA form, the CDR3 reads TGCGCCAGCAGCCTGGAGGGAGGGGAGGTCGGAGGAAAAGCTTTCTTT.